These T cell receptor beta chains were read from a single sample in a study of shared clonotypes between healthy human individuals. This table comes from immunoSEQ multiplex PCR, and its TCRdb copy is limited to in-frame clones, with some not included. The top ten hold about 1.8% of the sample, which has millions of clones, 93% seen once. Sequencing used naive CD8+ T cells from PBMCs. The receptors originated from a man aged 18 to 29 in good health. Some clones in this sample may be carry-over from other donors' samples. CDR3s include the opening cysteine and the closing phenylalanine or tryptophan. Fields, in order: V gene, J gene, clone size, D gene, CDR3 protein, CDR3 DNA. D genes are given only for firm matches. A clone size is listed for some rows: how often the clone was seen (once, few, many), or a class if it is expanded.

TRBV28	TRBJ2-5	NA	NA	CASSLVGEAQGETQYF	TGTGCCAGCAGTTTGGTGGGGGAGGCCCAGGGAGAGACCCAGTACTTC
TRBV28	TRBJ2-3	NA	TRBD2	CASSSGLAGAGDTQYF	TGTGCCAGCAGCTCCGGACTAGCGGGAGCGGGAGATACGCAGTATTTT
TRBV7-2	TRBJ2-1	NA	TRBD2	CASSPGLAGVRVGNEQFF	TGTGCCAGCAGCCCGGGACTAGCGGGAGTTCGGGTGGGCAATGAGCAGTTCTTC
TRBV9	TRBJ2-1	NA	NA	CASSHRVGSLSYNEQFF	TGTGCCAGCAGCCACAGGGTGGGAAGCCTATCCTACAATGAGCAGTTCTTC
TRBV4-1	TRBJ1-1	NA	NA	CASSQEGIEAFF	TGCGCCAGCAGCCAAGAAGGGATTGAAGCTTTCTTT
TRBV5-4	TRBJ2-3	NA	NA	CASSLDGRTDTQYF	TGTGCCAGCAGCTTGGATGGCCGCACAGATACGCAGTATTTT
TRBV28	TRBJ1-5	NA	NA	CASKNWGSNQPQHF	TGTGCCAGCAAAAACTGGGGAAGCAATCAGCCCCAGCATTTT
TRBV18	TRBJ2-1	NA	TRBD1	CASSPPGQGYNEQFF	TGTGCCAGCTCACCGCCGGGACAGGGTTACAATGAGCAGTTCTTC
TRBV7-9	TRBJ2-7	NA	TRBD1	CASSLGRGFASFYEQYF	TGTGCCAGCAGCTTAGGCAGGGGGTTCGCTTCGTTCTACGAGCAGTACTTC
TRBV15	TRBJ2-1	NA	NA	CATSRGFGPMDEQFF	TGTGCCACCAGCAGAGGCTTTGGGCCGATGGATGAGCAGTTCTTC
TRBV27	TRBJ2-7	NA	TRBD2	CASSSSGSAYEQYF	TGTGCCAGCAGCAGTAGCGGGAGTGCCTACGAGCAGTACTTC
TRBV27	TRBJ1-1	NA	TRBD1	CASSPRQGVNTEAFF	TGTGCCAGCAGTCCCCGACAGGGTGTGAACACTGAAGCTTTCTTT
TRBV30	TRBJ1-1	NA	NA	CAWARTPGRTNTEAFF	TGTGCCTGGGCCCGTACCCCCGGCCGGACGAACACTGAAGCTTTCTTT
TRBV10-2	TRBJ2-2	NA	NA	CASSESGGGELFF	TGCGCCAGCAGTGAGTCGGGAGGCGGGGAGCTGTTTTTT
TRBV29-1	TRBJ2-7	once	NA	CSVELREDEQYF	TGCAGCGTTGAACTCAGGGAGGACGAGCAGTACTTC
TRBV29-1	TRBJ1-1	NA	TRBD1	CSVEPRGRGTEAFF	TGCAGCGTTGAACCCAGGGGGCGGGGTACTGAAGCTTTCTTT
TRBV15	TRBJ2-4	NA	NA	CATSRDSWGLDKNIQYF	TGTGCCACCAGCAGAGATTCCTGGGGCTTAGACAAAAACATTCAGTACTTC
TRBV4-1	TRBJ2-1	NA	NA	CASSQRQSSYNEQFF	TGCGCCAGCAGCCAGAGACAGAGCTCCTACAATGAGCAGTTCTTC
TRBV4-1	TRBJ2-5	NA	NA	CASSQGMAAQETQYF	TGCGCCAGCAGCCAAGGTATGGCGGCCCAAGAGACCCAGTACTTC
TRBV7-9	TRBJ2-7	NA	NA	CASSQVGGHLYEQYF	TGTGCCAGCAGCCAGGTGGGAGGCCACCTCTACGAGCAGTACTTC
TRBV6-5	TRBJ1-5	NA	NA	CASSSTWGHPFQHF	TGTGCCAGCAGTTCGACCTGGGGACATCCCTTCCAGCATTTT
TRBV28	TRBJ1-4	NA	NA	CASSFRDDREKLFF	TGTGCCAGCAGTTTTCGGGACGATCGGGAAAAACTGTTTTTT
TRBV7-9	TRBJ2-1	NA	TRBD2	CASSLPGTSGPSSYNEQFF	TGTGCCAGCAGCTTACCCGGGACTAGCGGACCGAGCTCCTACAATGAGCAGTTCTTC
TRBV5-4	TRBJ2-1	NA	TRBD2	CASSPMTSFAEQFF	TGTGCCAGCAGCCCGATGACTAGCTTCGCTGAGCAGTTCTTC
TRBV28	TRBJ1-1	NA	TRBD1	CASSLGAYLGQGNTEAFF	TGTGCCAGCAGCCTAGGAGCCTACCTGGGACAGGGGAACACTGAAGCTTTCTTT
TRBV6-1	TRBJ1-2	NA	TRBD1	CASSERGGAYTF	TGTGCCAGCAGTGAACGAGGGGGCGCCTACACCTTC
TRBV6-5	TRBJ1-3	NA	NA	CASSAGHGNTIYF	TGTGCCAGCAGTGCCGGACATGGAAACACCATATATTTT
TRBV6-1	TRBJ2-2	NA	TRBD2	CASSEARGTGELFF	TGTGCCAGCAGTGAAGCGCGGGGGACCGGGGAGCTGTTTTTT
TRBV19	TRBJ1-4	NA	TRBD1	CASTPGRGQGGEKLFF	TGTGCCAGTACCCCCGGACGAGGACAGGGGGGAGAAAAACTGTTTTTT
TRBV7-8	TRBJ1-5	NA	TRBD1	CASSLGAGGLGNQPQHF	TGTGCCAGCAGCTTAGGGGCAGGGGGCCTGGGCAATCAGCCCCAGCATTTT
TRBV28	TRBJ2-1	NA	NA	CASSSPTLSHHSYNEQFF	TGTGCCAGCAGTTCGCCCACTCTCTCACACCACTCCTACAATGAGCAGTTCTTC
TRBV13	TRBJ2-1	once	NA	CASSPSTDRGQFF	TGTGCCAGCAGCCCTTCGACAGATCGGGGGCAGTTCTTC
TRBV27	TRBJ2-7	NA	NA	CASSSIGSAYEQYF	TGTGCCAGCAGTTCTATCGGGAGTGCCTACGAGCAGTACTTC